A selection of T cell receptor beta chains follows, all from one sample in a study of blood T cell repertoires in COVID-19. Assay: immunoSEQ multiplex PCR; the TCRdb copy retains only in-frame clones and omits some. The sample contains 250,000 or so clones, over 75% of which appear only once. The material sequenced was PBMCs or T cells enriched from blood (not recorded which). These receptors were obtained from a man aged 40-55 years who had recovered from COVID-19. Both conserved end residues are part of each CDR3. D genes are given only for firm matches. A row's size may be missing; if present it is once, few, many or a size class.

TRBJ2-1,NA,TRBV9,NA,TGTGCCAGCAGCGTAGCGGGGGGCGGGGATGAGCAGTTCTTC,CASSVAGGGDEQFF
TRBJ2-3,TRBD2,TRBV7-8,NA,TGTGCCAGCAGCTTAGGCACTAGCGGGGGTGTAGATACGCAGTATTTT,CASSLGTSGGVDTQYF
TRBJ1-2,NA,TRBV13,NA,TGTGCCAGCAGCTTAAATGAGGCGGTAATCGGCTATGGCTACACCTTC,CASSLNEAVIGYGYTF
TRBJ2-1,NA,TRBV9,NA,TGTGCCAGCAGCCGGGACTGGGCGGCCTACAATGAGCAGTTCTTC,CASSRDWAAYNEQFF
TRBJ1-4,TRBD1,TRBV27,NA,TGTGCCAGCAGTTCCACAGGGGGTTTCGAAAAACTGTTTTTT,CASSSTGGFEKLFF
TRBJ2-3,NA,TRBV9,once,TGTGCCAGCACAGCGTTGGGTTCACCGTATTTT,CASTALGSPYF
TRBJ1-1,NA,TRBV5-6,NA,TGTGCCAGCAGCCGGCCTACAGGTTGGGGAACTGAAGCTTTCTTT,CASSRPTGWGTEAFF
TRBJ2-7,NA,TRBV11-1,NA,TGTGCCAGCAGCGAAAAAGAGACTAGTCTGGGCGAGCAGTACTTC,CASSEKETSLGEQYF
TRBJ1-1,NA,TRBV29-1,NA,TGCAGCGTTTCCCAGGGAGGGAACACTGAAGCTTTCTTT,CSVSQGGNTEAFF
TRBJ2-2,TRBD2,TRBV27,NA,TGTGCCAGCAGTTTGACTAGCGGGCCCACCGGGGAGCTGTTTTTT,CASSLTSGPTGELFF